What follows are 24 T cell receptor beta chains derived from one specimen sequenced in a study of human T cells and chemical hapten exposure. TCRdb passed the RACE reads through MiXCR, listing each CDR3 protein once. In the table there are 300,000 to 400,000 distinct CDR3 sequences, around 7% of which are singletons. Regarding time point: patch test 1, 2 weeks after DPC sensitization. Treatment meaning: therapeutic diphenylcyclopropenone sensitization with weekly scalp DPC. The specimen was whole blood, collected in connection with sensitization to the hapten diphenylcyclopropenone (DPC). These receptors were collected from a woman aged 18-30 years with alopecia areata. Some clones in this sample may be carry-over from other donors' samples.

Ten or more counts support this clonotype. V and J are TRBV14 and TRBJ2-3; no definite D call. The CDR3 spans 14 residues. Per the germline V gene, CDR1 is SGHDN and CDR2 is FVKESK. With 4 bases removed from V and 4 bases from J, the gap between germline ends came to 12 bases. CDR3 DNA sequence: TGTGCCAGCAGCCTCGGCTGGGTGCCAGATACGCAGTATTTT. Its translation: CASSLGWVPDTQYF.

The chain joins TRBV7-2 to TRBJ1-2; a weak D match, TRBD1 (5 bases). The V gene's germline CDR1 is SGHTA and CDR2 FQGNSA. Deletions cut 5 bases from V and 5 bases from J, with 18 bases between. The CDR3 runs 15 residues. The CDR3 nucleotides are TGTGCCAGCAGCCCTGGGAGGGGAGTACTGTATGGCTACACCTTC. It yields the protein CASSPGRGVLYGYTF.

The chain carries TRBV27 and TRBJ2-7; D is possibly TRBD1 or TRBD2 (5 bases each). V was pared by 0 bases and J by 5 bases, with 8 bases between. Per the germline V gene, CDR1 is MNHEY and CDR2 is SMNVEV (reference sequence). The CDR3 has 13 amino acids. For the CDR3, the DNA is TGTGCCAGCAGTTTATCGGGGGAAGACGAGCAGTACTTC. It translates to CASSLSGEDEQYF.

This clonotype was seen a handful of times. The chain is built from TRBV7-9 and TRBJ1-5; D unresolved. Trimming removed 5 bases at V and 5 bases at J, with 10 bases between. CDR1 and CDR2 from the germline V gene are SEHNR and FQNEAQ (reference sequence). There are 13 residues in the CDR3. The CDR3, as DNA: TGTGCCAGCAGCGTGTTGGGTGATCAGCCCCAGCATTTT. Its translation: CASSVLGDQPQHF.

Only a few counts were recorded for this clonotype. The CDR3: CASSLGQGAEFTGELFF. The DNA for the CDR3 is TGTGCCAGCAGCTTGGGTCAGGGGGCAGAATTCACCGGGGAGCTGTTTTTT. The V gene is TRBV5-6, the J gene TRBJ2-2, with 8 bases aligning to TRBD1. The CDR3 is 17 amino acids. V shed 0 bases, J shed 4 bases, and the junction held 8 bases outside the gene matches. Germline CDR1 reads SGHDT; CDR2 reads YYEEEE.

The CDR3 DNA sequence: TGTGCCAGCAGTTACATGAAGGTGGGGACAGGCCACACTGAAGCTTTCTTT. Translated, it gives CASSYMKVGTGHTEAFF. J is TRBJ1-1 and V is TRBV6-2 or TRBV6-3; TRBD1 matches at 8 bases. The CDR3 contains 17 residues. Trimming at V came to 2 bases and at J to 3 bases, leaving 11 bases not matched to a gene. The germline CDR1 and CDR2 sequences are MNHEY and SVGEGT.

This clonotype was seen ten or more times. Since a much larger clone is just one base distant, this may be a read error. V gene TRBV4-2 combines with J gene TRBJ1-3; maybe TRBD1 (6 bases). Germline V gene sequence: CDR1 LGHNA, CDR2 YNFKEQ. The CDR3 spans 15 residues. The germline V and J ends were trimmed by 0 bases and 4 bases, with 10 bases remaining between them. CDR3 sequence: CASSQDAGDGNTIYF. As DNA, the CDR3 is TGTGCCAGCAGCCAAGATGCAGGGGACGGAAACACCATATATTTT.

This clonotype came up many times. The rearrangement joins TRBV27 to TRBJ1-3, with D tentatively TRBD1 (5 bases). V gave up 5 bases and J gave up 9 bases, with 17 bases separating them. CDR1 and CDR2 (germline): MNHEY, SMNVEV (reference sequence). This CDR3 is built from 14 residues. The CDR3 sequence is CASSPDRALFTIYF. The CDR3 nucleotides are TGTGCCAGCAGTCCAGACAGAGCCCTTTTCACCATATATTTT.

Only a few counts were recorded for this clonotype. The chain combines TRBV6-1 with TRBJ1-2, with TRBD1 matching over 8 bases. Germline V gene data show CDR1 as MNHNS and CDR2 as SASEGT. CDR3 length equals 16 residues. The J segment lost 3 bases and the V segment lost 0 bases, leaving 6 bases of the junction unmatched. The CDR3 spells CASSEALGQGDYGYTF. CDR3 nucleotide sequence: TGTGCCAGCAGTGAAGCGCTTGGACAGGGAGACTATGGCTACACCTTC.

Only a few counts were recorded for this clonotype. The rearrangement joins TRBV12-3 or TRBV12-4 to TRBJ1-2, with 12 bases lining up with TRBD1. With V trimmed by 6 bases and J by 8 bases, 7 bases remained unmatched. The CDR3 contains 14 residues. The CDR3 sequence is CASRGGQGAEGYTF. The CDR3 DNA sequence: TGTGCCAGCAGGGGGGGACAGGGGGCTGAAGGCTACACCTTC.

Ten or more counts support this clonotype. This chain joins TRBV20-1 and TRBJ1-6; TRBD1 is a possible D gene (6 bases). V was clipped by 6 bases and J by 9 bases, with 15 bases between them. The CDR3 sequence is 13 residues long. Germline CDR1 DFQATT, CDR2 SNEGSKA (reference sequence). This CDR3 reads CSAGGGARSPLHF. CDR3 in DNA: TGCAGTGCGGGAGGGGGGGCTCGTTCACCCCTCCACTTT.

This clonotype was detected a few times. CDR3 loop: CASSDGPGGSQPQHF. CDR3 nucleotide sequence: TGTGCCAGCAGCGACGGTCCAGGGGGCAGTCAGCCCCAGCATTTT. The chain recombines TRBV11-2 with TRBJ1-5; 8 positions agree with TRBD1. The germline gives CDR1 SGHAT, CDR2 FQNNGV. The CDR3 runs 15 residues. Germline trimming cut 5 bases from V and 6 bases from J; bases unmatched to any gene: 9.

This clonotype was counted a few times. V usage is TRBV5-6 and J usage is TRBJ2-5; 8 nucleotides agree with TRBD1. From germline, CDR1 is SGHDT and CDR2 YYEEEE. The length of the CDR3 is 15 residues. V dropped 4 bases and J dropped 5; count of bases not matched to a gene: 10. CDR3 sequence: CASSSPGQALETQYF. The CDR3 DNA follows: TGTGCCAGCAGCAGCCCGGGACAGGCCCTGGAGACCCAGTACTTC.

This clonotype was counted ten times or more. V gene TRBV6-2 or TRBV6-3 combines with J gene TRBJ2-7; D is possibly TRBD1 (5 bases). The CDR3 totals 13 residues. V was cut by 7 bases and J by 3 bases, with 13 bases left in between. Germline CDR1 MNHEY, CDR2 SVGEGT. The CDR3 coding sequence is TGTGCCAGCAAAGGAAAGGGGCACTACGAGCAGTACTTC. As protein: CASKGKGHYEQYF.

The chain links TRBV6-5 to TRBJ2-2; 10 nucleotides line up with TRBD2. Looked up from germline, CDR1 is MNHEY and CDR2 is SVGAGI. The CDR3 totals 14 residues. Germline trimming cut 9 bases from V and 9 bases from J; bases unmatched to any gene: 10. In DNA, the CDR3 is TGTGCCAGTAGAGCGGGGGGGCAATCCCGGGAGCTGTTTTTT. This encodes CASRAGGQSRELFF.

This clonotype was seen repeatedly, ten times or more. The chain links TRBV5-1 to TRBJ1-5, with a weak D call TRBD1 (5 bases). Per germline, CDR1 SGHRS and CDR2 YFSETQ. CDR3 length: 15 amino acids. Trimming shortened V by 0 bases and J by 1 base, and 8 bases separated the two germline ends. The CDR3 reads CASSLGGSSNQPQHF. CDR3 sequence (DNA): TGCGCCAGCAGCTTGGGGGGGTCCAGCAATCAGCCCCAGCATTTT.

This clonotype was recorded many times. V and J are TRBV29-1 and TRBJ1-1, with 7 bases matching TRBD1. V was pared by 7 bases and J by 2 bases, with 7 bases of the junction left unmatched. CDR3 length: 13 amino acids. Germline V gene data show CDR1 as SQVTM and CDR2 as ANQGSEA. The chain's CDR3 is CSGGQPRNTEAFF. The CDR3 bases are TGCAGCGGGGGACAGCCGAGAAACACTGAAGCTTTCTTT.

This clonotype was seen repeatedly, ten times or more. The chain has TRBV7-9 and TRBJ2-3; D gene unclear. The germline gives CDR1 SEHNR, CDR2 FQNEAQ (reference sequence). Trimming shortened V by 7 bases and J by 0 bases, and 11 bases separated the two germline ends. The CDR3 length is 14 residues. The CDR3 DNA reads as TGTGCCAGCAAGGGTGACCTAAGCACAGATACGCAGTATTTT. Translated: CASKGDLSTDTQYF. Complete variable domain (other parts from reference TRBV7-9 and TRBJ2-3): DTGVSQNPRHKITKRGQNVTFRCDPISEHNRLYWYRQTLGQGPEFLTYFQNEAQLEKSRLLSDRFSAERPKGSFSTLEIQRTEQGDSAMYLCASKGDLSTDTQYFGPGTRLTVL.

This clonotype has more than one count but fewer than ten. V is TRBV7-2 and J is TRBJ2-1; 9 positions match TRBD1. The germline gives CDR1 SGHTA, CDR2 FQGNSA. V lost 5 bases, J lost 4 bases, and 9 bases stayed unmatched. The CDR3 has 16 residues. The CDR3 nucleotides are TGTGCCAGCAGCCGGATTCCGGGACAGGGATACAATGAGCAGTTCTTC. Translating gives CASSRIPGQGYNEQFF.

This clonotype appeared many times. CDR3 DNA: TGTGCCAGCAGCTTAGAAGGTCGGCTGACAGGGTTTGCAACTAATGAAAAACTGTTTTTT. It translates to CASSLEGRLTGFATNEKLFF. V is TRBV7-2 and J is TRBJ1-4; 7 bases are a match to TRBD1. Germline trimming cut 1 base from V and 0 bases from J; bases unmatched to any gene: 14. Looked up from germline, CDR1 is SGHTA and CDR2 is FQGNSA. The CDR3 totals 20 residues.

This clonotype was seen many times. The chain employs TRBV6-5 and TRBJ2-3, with no clear D. Germline V gene lookup returns CDR1 MNHEY and CDR2 SVGAGI. The CDR3 contains 12 residues. The germline V and J ends were trimmed by 9 bases and 3 bases, with 10 bases remaining between them. CDR3 amino acids: CASTENTDTQYF. For the CDR3, the DNA is TGTGCCAGTACGGAAAATACAGATACGCAGTATTTT.

V and J are TRBV4-3 and TRBJ1-1; D perhaps matches TRBD1 (5 bases). Per the germline V gene, CDR1 is LGHNA and CDR2 is YSLEER. V gave up 4 bases and J gave up 3 bases, with 15 bases separating them. The CDR3 is 15 amino acids. This chain's CDR3 is CASSPADSQHTEAFF. CDR3 in DNA: TGCGCCAGCAGCCCGGCCGACAGCCAACACACTGAAGCTTTCTTT.

This clonotype occurred a few times. V and J are TRBV6-1 and TRBJ2-1, with 7 bases lining up with TRBD2. This CDR3 comprises 15 residues. Germline assignment: CDR1 MNHNS and CDR2 SASEGT. V lost 6 bases to trimming and J lost 0 bases; unmatched junction nucleotides: 5. CDR3 sequence (DNA): TGTGCCAGCAGAAAGGGCGGGAGCTCCTACAATGAGCAGTTCTTC. It specifies CASRKGGSSYNEQFF.

The chain uses TRBV27 and TRBJ2-7; D is perhaps TRBD1 (6 bases). Deletions cut 6 bases from V and 3 bases from J, with 12 bases between. The CDR3 loop spans 13 amino acids. CDR1 is MNHEY, CDR2 SMNVEV, per germline (reference sequence). Here the CDR3 reads CASSPGQFYEQYF. The CDR3 DNA sequence: TGTGCCAGCAGCCCCGGACAGTTCTACGAGCAGTACTTC.